The 14 T cell receptor beta chains below were found in one sample sequenced in a study of shared clonotypes between healthy human individuals. Libraries were prepared by immunoSEQ multiplex PCR; TCRdb keeps only in-frame clonotypes and omits some of them. The sample consists of approximately 1.5 million clones, about 98.5% of them appearing once. Sequencing input: naive CD4+ T cells sorted from blood. Indicated subset: CD45RA+ positively selected. These receptors were collected from a man between 25 and 39 years old in good health.

This sequence joins TRBV6-5 and TRBJ2-7; D gene uncertain. Germline CDR1 and CDR2: MNHEY and SVGAGI. CDR3 length equals 16 residues. With 0 bases removed from V and 0 bases from J, the gap between germline ends came to 12 bases. Here the CDR3 DNA reads TGTGCCAGCAGTTACTCTGGCCAAAGCCTCTCCTACGAGCAGTACTTC. Residues: CASSYSGQSLSYEQYF.

CDR3 sequence: CASTYRVEREQYF. As DNA, the CDR3 is TGTGCCAGCACCTACAGGGTAGAGCGCGAGCAGTACTTC. V and J are TRBV28 and TRBJ2-7, with TRBD1 as a possible D gene (6 bases). This CDR3 spans 13 amino acids. Germline V gene lookup returns CDR1 MDHEN and CDR2 SYDVKM. With 7 bases removed from V and 6 bases from J, the gap between germline ends came to 16 bases.

The genes are TRBV16 and TRBJ1-5; D may be TRBD1 (5 bases). This CDR3 spans 17 amino acids. The V end was cut by 4 bases, the J end by 3 bases, with 19 bases between. Per the germline V gene, CDR1 is KGHSY and CDR2 is FQNENV. In DNA form, the CDR3 reads TGTGCCAGCAGCCGTAGGCGGCTTCGAGGGGACAATCAGCCCCAGCATTTT. Residues: CASSRRRLRGDNQPQHF.

The V call is TRBV6-1, the J call TRBJ1-4, with no clear D. Germline values: CDR1 MNHNS, CDR2 SASEGT. V was pared by 4 bases and J by 8 bases, with 23 bases between. The CDR3 spans 17 residues. The CDR3 sequence: CASSGFGLGWEKEKLFF. CDR3 bases: TGTGCCAGCAGTGGGTTTGGGTTAGGGTGGGAGAAAGAAAAACTGTTTTTT.

V usage is TRBV5-6 and J usage is TRBJ2-7; no firm D call. Looked up from germline, CDR1 is SGHDT and CDR2 is YYEEEE. V was trimmed by 4 bases and J by 3 bases, leaving 8 bases between them. The CDR3 contains 12 residues. Here the CDR3 reads CASSRDIYEQYF. In DNA form, the CDR3 reads TGTGCCAGCAGCCGAGATATCTACGAGCAGTACTTC.

With respect to this clone: This specimen includes other DNA sequences encoding the same CDR3. The chain couples TRBV5-1 to TRBJ2-3; D is unresolved. Looked up from germline, CDR1 is SGHRS and CDR2 is YFSETQ. Trimming took off 4 bases at V and 2 bases at J, with 5 bases between the two ends. This CDR3 spans 12 amino acids. The DNA of the CDR3 is TGCGCCAGCAGCCGGACCACAGATACGCAGTATTTT. Residues: CASSRTTDTQYF.

Worth noting for this clone: At one end, the junction sequence differs from germline, possibly due to a read error. The J gene is TRBJ2-3, the V gene TRBV7-2; 10 bases map to TRBD2. The CDR3 covers 16 residues. The germline gives CDR1 SGHTA, CDR2 FQGNSA. The CDR3 DNA reads as TGTGCCAGCAGCTTAGCTGCTAGCGGGAGAGTCAGATACGCAGTATTT. The encoded protein is CASSLAASGRVRYAVF.

The chain couples TRBV28 to TRBJ2-7; 11 bases align to TRBD2. The CDR3 extends over 15 amino acids. The germline gives CDR1 MDHEN, CDR2 SYDVKM. V lost 6 bases, J lost 4 bases, and 8 bases stayed unmatched. CDR3 nucleotide sequence: TGTGCCAGCAGGCCCGGGCCTAGCGGGAGGTACGAGCAGTACTTC. It is translated as CASRPGPSGRYEQYF.

This sequence joins TRBV29-1 and TRBJ2-2; 7 nucleotides agree with TRBD2. Trimming took 7 bases from V and 7 from J; bases not matched to a gene: 15. Germline V gene data show CDR1 as SQVTM and CDR2 as ANQGSEA. The CDR3 covers 15 residues. CDR3 sequence (DNA): TGCAGCGGGGGGACTAACTTAAACCCCGGCGGGGAGCTGTTTTTT. Encoded protein: CSGGTNLNPGGELFF.

CDR3 sequence reads: CAISGLAGVDEQFF. CDR3 DNA sequence: TGTGCCATCAGTGGGTTAGCGGGAGTCGATGAGCAGTTCTTC. This sequence joins TRBV10-3 and TRBJ2-1, with 9 bases aligning to TRBD2. The CDR3 has 14 amino acids. The ends lost 4 bases at V and 8 bases at J; junction bases unmatched: 6. Germline CDR1 ENHRY, CDR2 SYGVKD.

This rearrangement joins TRBV5-3 to TRBJ2-5; 11 nucleotides line up with TRBD2. TRBV5-3 is designated an ORF whose function remains uncertain. Trimming took 7 bases from V and 7 from J; bases not matched to a gene: 9. The CDR3 spans 14 residues. CDR3 protein: CARAGTSGFGTQYF. In DNA form, the CDR3 reads TGTGCCAGAGCGGGGACTAGCGGTTTTGGGACCCAGTACTTC.

This clone was seen once. The gene calls are TRBV7-2 and TRBJ2-3, with a tentative D call TRBD1 (5 bases). CDR1 is SGHTA, CDR2 FQGNSA, per germline. The V end lost 2 bases, the J end lost 4 bases, and 16 bases lay between the germline ends. This CDR3 region has 16 residues. The CDR3 DNA sequence: TGTGCCAGCAGCTTAATTGGCAGGGTAGAGGCAGATACGCAGTATTTT. It specifies CASSLIGRVEADTQYF. Combining the CDR3 with reference TRBV7-2 and TRBJ2-3 gives the whole variable domain GAGVSQSPSNKVTEKGKDVELRCDPISGHTALYWYRQSLGQGLEFLIYFQGNSAPDKSGLPSDRFSAERTGGSVSTLTIQRTQQEDSAVYLCASSLIGRVEADTQYFGPGTRLTVL.

The CDR3 nucleotides are TGTGCCAGCAGCTTGATCGCTAGCGGGACTAGCTCCTACGAGCAGTACTTC. As protein: CASSLIASGTSSYEQYF. The rearrangement joins TRBV5-5 to TRBJ2-7; TRBD2 matches 9 bases. CDR1 and CDR2 from the germline V gene are SGHKS and YYEKEE (reference sequence). The CDR3 sequence is 17 residues long. The V gene end was trimmed by 1 base and the J gene end by 0 bases; junction bases not matched to a gene: 8. The full variable domain, with the rest looked up from reference TRBV5-5 and TRBJ2-7, is DAGVTQSPTHLIKTRGQQVTLRCSPISGHKSVSWYQQVLGQGPQFIFQYYEKEERGRGNFPDRFSARQFPNYSSELNVNALLLGDSALYLCASSLIASGTSSYEQYFGPGTRLTVT.

The chain recombines TRBV5-1 with TRBJ1-2; 9 bases are shared with TRBD1. The CDR3 is 14 residues long. Germline lookup yields CDR1 SGHRS and CDR2 YFSETQ. J was trimmed by 13 bases and V by 4 bases; bases with no gene match: 14. The CDR3 nucleotides are TGCGCCAGCAGCCGACTAAACCCGGGACAGGGTATCACCTTC. Its protein is CASSRLNPGQGITF.